This T cell receptor beta chain was recovered during a study of T cells in localized non-small cell lung cancer. The study's findings and limits: Sequencing involved a lone tumor region, leaving heterogeneity possible.

Only a few counts were recorded for this clone. Antigen: not known. Distinct nucleotide sequences in the sample also encode this CDR3. Method: immunoSEQ multiplex PCR; TCRdb's copy keeps in-frame clones and lacks some. The table shows about 1,100 clones, with 20% to 30% occurring only once. CDR1 and CDR2 from the germline V gene are LNHDA and SQIVND (reference sequence). The CDR3 is made up of 14 amino acids. V lost 1 base to trimming and J lost 5 bases, with 8 bases between them. The gene calls are TRBV19 and TRBJ1-4, with unresolved D. The material was lung tumor tissue, obtained before any cancer treatment. The sequence derives from a male donor older than 55 with stage II lung adenocarcinoma. CDR3: CASSIVKENEKLFF. The CDR3 nucleotides read TGTGCCAGTAGTATAGTGAAAGAGAATGAAAAACTGTTTTTT.